The 25 T cell receptor beta chains listed next were all sequenced from one sample in a study of blood T cell repertoires in COVID-19. TCRdb's copy holds only in-frame clones and misses some; the assay was immunoSEQ multiplex PCR. Among 470,000 or so clones, over 75% were seen once, and the ten largest hold under 4%. Sequencing was done on a sample of peripheral blood. These receptors were obtained from a human donor in a cohort sampled during active COVID-19.

The chain uses TRBV19 and TRBJ2-5; 7 nucleotides line up with TRBD1. Germline-derived CDR1 and CDR2 are LNHDA and SQIVND (reference sequence). The ends lost 10 bases at V and 4 bases at J; junction bases unmatched: 6. The CDR3 covers 12 residues. The CDR3 sequence: CATKGAGETQYF. The CDR3 DNA is TGTGCCACCAAGGGGGCGGGAGAGACCCAGTACTTC.

J is TRBJ2-5 and V is TRBV7-8, with TRBD2 identical over 7 bases. The trim removed 5 bases at V and 2 bases at J, leaving 5 bases unmatched. In germline, CDR1 is SGHVS, CDR2 FQNEAQ. The CDR3 loop spans 14 amino acids. The CDR3 loop is CASSARTRQETQYF. The DNA for the CDR3 is TGTGCCAGCAGCGCCCGGACTAGACAAGAGACCCAGTACTTC.

The J gene is TRBJ2-3, the V gene TRBV27; tentatively, D is TRBD2 (6 bases). This CDR3 spans 16 amino acids. The V gene lost 8 bases and the J gene lost 4 bases, with 22 bases spanning the gap. The V gene's germline CDR1 is MNHEY and CDR2 SMNVEV (reference sequence). The CDR3 nucleotides are TGTGCCAGCGGGGGACTGAGCTCCCTTGTCCCAGATACGCAGTATTTT. It codes for CASGGLSSLVPDTQYF.

CDR3 protein: CASSIQGPDYGYTF. CDR3 sequence (DNA): TGTGCCAGTAGTATCCAGGGGCCGGACTATGGCTACACCTTC. V usage is TRBV19 and J usage is TRBJ1-2, with D possibly TRBD1 on 6 matching bases. V lost 3 bases and J 3 bases, leaving 11 bases between the germline ends. The germline V gene encodes CDR1 LNHDA and CDR2 SQIVND (reference sequence). This CDR3 spans 14 amino acids.

The rearrangement links TRBV5-6 to TRBJ2-7, with 11 bases identical to TRBD2. With V trimmed by 4 bases and J by 1 base, 4 bases remained unmatched. The CDR3 sequence is 15 residues long. Looked up from germline, CDR1 is SGHDT and CDR2 is YYEEEE. CDR3 sequence (DNA): TGTGCCAGCAGCCTTATAGCGGGAGGGTCCTACGAGCAGTACTTC. It yields the protein CASSLIAGGSYEQYF.

The chain has TRBV19 and TRBJ1-4; no reliable D call. The CDR3 has 13 residues. Germline values: CDR1 LNHDA, CDR2 SQIVND (reference sequence). The V end was cut by 0 bases, the J end by 8 bases, with 7 bases between. The chain's CDR3 is CASSIDTEEKLFF. The CDR3 DNA reads as TGTGCCAGTAGTATAGATACCGAGGAAAAACTGTTTTTT. Complete variable domain (other parts from reference TRBV19 and TRBJ1-4): DGGITQSPKYLFRKEGQNVTLSCEQNLNHDAMYWYRQDPGQGLRLIYYSQIVNDFQKGDIAEGYSVSREKKESFPLTVTSAQKNPTAFYLCASSIDTEEKLFFGSGTQLSVL.

This chain links TRBV29-1 with TRBJ2-6; TRBD1 agrees at 7 bases. Germline V gene sequence: CDR1 SQVTM, CDR2 ANQGSEA. V was pared by 4 bases and J by 0 bases, with 3 bases of the junction left unmatched. CDR3 length: 15 residues. CDR3 in DNA: TGCAGCGTTGGAAACAGGGGCTCTGGGGCCAACGTCCTGACTTTC. Translated, it gives CSVGNRGSGANVLTF. Full variable domain (rest looked up from reference TRBV29-1 and TRBJ2-6): SAVISQKPSRDICQRGTSLTIQCQVDSQVTMMFWYRQQPGQSLTLIATANQGSEATYESGFVIDKFPISRPNLTFSTLTVSNMSPEDSSIYLCSVGNRGSGANVLTFGAGSRLTVL.

The chain is built from TRBV3-1 (or the pseudogene TRBV3-2) and TRBJ1-4, with TRBD1 matching 9 bases. CDR3 length: 16 residues. The germline V gene has CDR1 LGHDT and CDR2 YNNKEL (reference sequence). J gave up 7 bases and V 2 bases, and 8 bases lay outside the gene matches. CDR3: CASSQYGDRVIEKLFF. DNA of the CDR3: TGTGCCAGCAGCCAATACGGGGACAGGGTGATTGAAAAACTGTTTTTT.

The V call is TRBV12-5, the J call TRBJ2-1, with 7 positions matching TRBD1. CDR3 length equals 15 residues. Germline trimming cut 11 bases from V and 7 bases from J; bases unmatched to any gene: 17. The germline V gene encodes CDR1 LGHNT and CDR2 FRNRAP. The CDR3 protein is CAGARQGDNANEQFF. For the CDR3, the DNA is TGTGCTGGAGCCCGACAGGGAGACAATGCGAATGAGCAGTTCTTC. The full variable domain, rest sourced from reference TRBV12-5 and TRBJ2-1, is DARVTQTPRHKVTEMGQEVTMRCQPILGHNTVFWYRQTMMQGLELLAYFRNRAPLDDSGMPKDRFSAEMPDATLATLKIQPSEPRDSAVYFCAGARQGDNANEQFFGPGTRLTVL.

J is TRBJ2-5 and V is TRBV11-3; 9 nucleotides match TRBD2. The CDR3 totals 17 residues. Germline CDR1 is SGHNT and CDR2 is YENEEA. Trimming at V came to 1 base and at J to 5 bases, leaving 11 bases not matched to a gene. CDR3 in DNA: TGTGCCAGCAGCTTAGGGGGCGGGGGACTAGCCCGGGAGACCCAGTACTTC. Its protein product is CASSLGGGGLARETQYF.

This sequence joins TRBV28 and TRBJ2-2; 8 bases agree with TRBD1. Germline lookup yields CDR1 MDHEN and CDR2 SYDVKM. The V gene end was trimmed by 7 bases and the J gene end by 4 bases; junction bases not matched to a gene: 8. The CDR3 covers 15 residues. CDR3 residues: CASTPHRGSTGELFF. CDR3 nucleotides: TGTGCCAGCACCCCGCACAGGGGGTCCACCGGGGAGCTGTTTTTT. Full variable domain (outside the CDR3, taken from reference TRBV28 and TRBJ2-2): DVKVTQSSRYLVKRTGEKVFLECVQDMDHENMFWYRQDPGLGLRLIYFSYDVKMKEKGDIPEGYSVSREKKERFSLILESASTNQTSMYLCASTPHRGSTGELFFGEGSRLTVL.

The chain carries TRBV18 and TRBJ1-3; 8 positions agree with TRBD1. The CDR3 consists of 15 residues. CDR1 and CDR2 (germline): KGHSH, LQKENI. V dropped 2 bases and J dropped 1; count of bases not matched to a gene: 1. CDR3 DNA: TGTGCCAGCTCACCAGGGGACAGGTCTGGAAACACCATATATTTT. Residues: CASSPGDRSGNTIYF.

The chain couples TRBV19 to TRBJ2-7; 11 bases are shared with TRBD2. This CDR3 contains 15 residues. Germline assignment: CDR1 LNHDA and CDR2 SQIVND (reference sequence). V was pared by 5 bases and J by 4 bases, with 7 bases of the junction left unmatched. The CDR3 loop is CASSAWTSGRYEQYF. CDR3 nucleotides: TGTGCCAGTAGTGCGTGGACTAGCGGGCGATACGAGCAGTACTTC.

The gene calls are TRBV5-4 and TRBJ2-7; 13 bases are shared with TRBD2. The CDR3 length is 15 residues. CDR1 is SGHNT and CDR2 is YYREEE in the germline V gene (reference sequence). J gave up 3 bases and V 4 bases, and 4 bases lay outside the gene matches. The CDR3 here is CASSRTSGSGYEQYF. CDR3 DNA sequence: TGTGCCAGCAGCCGGACTAGCGGGAGTGGCTACGAGCAGTACTTC.

The CDR3, as DNA: TGTGCCAGTAGTCTCCCCGGGCCGGGGGGCGAGCAGTACTTC. Its translation is CASSLPGPGGEQYF. The chain couples TRBV19 to TRBJ2-7; 7 positions match TRBD2. Unmatched junction bases numbered 10, after V lost 5 bases and J lost 6 bases. The CDR3 consists of 14 residues. Germline CDR1 and CDR2: LNHDA and SQIVND (reference sequence).

The chain combines TRBV11-3 with TRBJ2-1, with a weak D call TRBD2 (6 bases). With 1 base removed from V and 6 bases from J, the gap between germline ends came to 16 bases. The CDR3 consists of 16 residues. Germline CDR1 and CDR2: SGHNT and YENEEA. CDR3 nucleotide sequence: TGTGCCAGCAGCTTAGGCGGGGTCAGTTTGGTCAATGAGCAGTTCTTC. It codes for CASSLGGVSLVNEQFF. The whole variable domain, remainder taken from reference TRBV11-3 and TRBJ2-1, is EAGVVQSPRYKIIEKKQPVAFWCNPISGHNTLYWYLQNLGQGPELLIRYENEEAVDDSQLPKDRFSAERLKGVDSTLKIQPAELGDSAVYLCASSLGGVSLVNEQFFGPGTRLTVL.

The J gene is TRBJ2-1, the V gene TRBV11-3; D might be TRBD2 (5 bases). This CDR3 comprises 12 residues. V was cut by 5 bases and J by 9 bases, with 11 bases left in between. Germline V gene lookup returns CDR1 SGHNT and CDR2 YENEEA. The CDR3 sequence: CASSHGEGEQFF. The DNA for the CDR3 is TGTGCCAGCAGCCATGGAGAGGGTGAGCAGTTCTTC.

The V gene is TRBV5-1, the J gene TRBJ1-1; a weak D match, TRBD1 (5 bases). The germline CDR1 and CDR2 sequences are SGHRS and YFSETQ. Trimming took 4 bases from V and 5 from J, leaving 12 bases between them. The CDR3 spans 13 residues. The CDR3 is CASSPGGTTEAFF. DNA of the CDR3: TGCGCCAGCAGCCCCGGGGGGACGACTGAAGCTTTCTTT.

This chain connects TRBV3-1 (or the pseudogene TRBV3-2) to TRBJ2-3; D not certain. CDR3 length: 16 amino acids. CDR1 is LGHDT and CDR2 is YNNKEL in the germline V gene (reference sequence). Trimming removed 0 bases from V and 0 bases from J, with 10 bases in between. The CDR3 DNA reads TGTGCCAGCAGCCAAGACATAGCATTTAGCACAGATACGCAGTATTTT. It encodes CASSQDIAFSTDTQYF.

The V and J genes are TRBV20-1 and TRBJ2-7, with TRBD1 as a possible D gene (6 bases). The CDR3 is 14 amino acids. The V gene's germline CDR1 is DFQATT and CDR2 SNEGSKA (reference sequence). The V gene lost 3 bases and the J gene lost 2 bases, with 14 bases spanning the gap. This chain's CDR3 is CSASAAGETYEQYF. The DNA for the CDR3 is TGCAGTGCTAGTGCGGCAGGGGAAACCTACGAGCAGTACTTC.

The DNA for the CDR3 is TGTGCCAGCAGGCGGGGCCTAGAGGGCTCCTACAATGAGCAGTTCTTC. It specifies CASRRGLEGSYNEQFF. The chain is built from TRBV2 and TRBJ2-1; possibly TRBD2 for D (6 bases). The germline gives CDR1 SNHLY, CDR2 FYNNEI. The V gene lost 6 bases and the J gene lost 0 bases, with 15 bases spanning the gap. CDR3 length: 16 residues.

The chain has TRBV3-1 (or the pseudogene TRBV3-2) and TRBJ2-5; 9 positions agree with TRBD2. This CDR3 has 17 amino acids. J gave up 5 bases and V 0 bases, and 10 bases lay outside the gene matches. Germline V gene lookup returns CDR1 LGHDT and CDR2 YNNKEL (reference sequence). CDR3 bases: TGTGCCAGCAGCCAAGAGGGGGCCGGGACTAGCTTGGAGACCCAGTACTTC. Encoded protein: CASSQEGAGTSLETQYF.

CDR3 DNA sequence: TGTGCCTGGAGCGATACAGGGGGCCAAAACACTGAAGCTTTCTTT. The encoded protein is CAWSDTGGQNTEAFF. The chain couples TRBV30 to TRBJ1-1; 9 positions agree with TRBD1. After removal of 3 bases from V and 2 bases from J, the junction contained 7 bases not matched to a gene. The CDR3 loop spans 15 amino acids. The germline gives CDR1 GTSNPN, CDR2 SVGIG (reference sequence).

In DNA form, the CDR3 reads TGTGCCAGCAGTCTCTTTCACCGAGGGCCCGGGGAGCTGTTTTTT. Encoded protein: CASSLFHRGPGELFF. The chain links TRBV3-1 (or the pseudogene TRBV3-2) to TRBJ2-2, with D perhaps TRBD2 (5 bases). Germline V lookup: CDR1 LGHDT, CDR2 YNNKEL (reference sequence). This CDR3 has 15 residues. V was trimmed by 6 bases and J by 6 bases, leaving 17 bases between them.

This chain joins TRBV6-5 and TRBJ1-6; 9 positions agree with TRBD1. The germline V gene has CDR1 MNHEY and CDR2 SVGAGI. V was pared by 4 bases and J by 9 bases, with 7 bases of the junction left unmatched. The CDR3 contains 15 residues. The CDR3 DNA follows: TGTGCCAGCAGTTCCCGGGACAGGGACGGTTCACCCCTCCACTTT. Amino acids: CASSSRDRDGSPLHF.